This passage covers 31 T cell receptor beta chains from one sample sequenced in a study of T-cell reconstitution after alpha-beta-depleted transplantation in children. For TCRbeta, the library was prepared with unique molecular identifiers. TCRdb reanalysed the PCR reads using MiXCR and keeps one entry per CDR3 protein. The sample gives under 450,000 distinct CDR3 sequences, around 15% of which show up once; 25% to 30% is in the top ten. The specimen was PBMCs, mostly from graft donor cells, collected 360 days after TCRalphabeta/CD19-depleted stem cell transplant. The receptors shown here come from a boy under two years old who had a stem cell transplant for Wiskott-Aldrich syndrome, so the T cells may come from the graft donor.

This clonotype was picked up a small number of times. This chain connects TRBV5-8 to TRBJ2-5; 8 bases map to TRBD2. Germline loops: CDR1 SGHTS, CDR2 YDEGEE. The CDR3 consists of 15 residues. V was pared by 4 bases and J by 5 bases, with 10 bases of the junction left unmatched. The CDR3 sequence: CASSLGQRGWETQYF. In DNA form, the CDR3 reads TGTGCCAGCAGCCTTGGACAGCGGGGGTGGGAGACCCAGTACTTC. Full variable domain (rest looked up from reference TRBV5-8 and TRBJ2-5): EAGVTQSPTHLIKTRGQQATLRCSPISGHTSVYWYQQALGLGLQFLLWYDEGEERNRGNFPPRFSGRQFPNYSSELNVNALELEDSALYLCASSLGQRGWETQYFGPGTRLLVL.

The genes are TRBV20-1 and TRBJ1-2; 7 bases are shared with TRBD1. Germline values: CDR1 DFQATT, CDR2 SNEGSKA (reference sequence). Trimming removed 0 bases from V and 4 bases from J; junction bases left unmatched: 14. This CDR3 contains 17 residues. The CDR3 sequence: CSARDAIRDRLLYGYTF. The CDR3 DNA reads TGCAGTGCTAGAGATGCGATCCGGGACAGACTTCTCTATGGCTACACCTTC.

J is TRBJ2-2 and V is TRBV12-3 or TRBV12-4; 10 nucleotides align to TRBD2. Trimming cost V 3 bases and J 5 bases; bases outside gene matches: 6. The CDR3 totals 16 residues. Here the CDR3 DNA reads TGTGCCAGCAGTTTTCTAGCGGGAGTTTTAACCGGGGAGCTGTTTTTT. Protein: CASSFLAGVLTGELFF.

This chain connects TRBV20-1 to TRBJ1-5, with D perhaps matching TRBD1 (5 bases). This CDR3 has 12 residues. Germline V gene sequence: CDR1 DFQATT, CDR2 SNEGSKA (reference sequence). V was pared by 6 bases and J by 3 bases, with 9 bases between. CDR3 nucleotides: TGCAGTGCGGGACGGAACAATCAGCCCCAGCATTTT. Protein product: CSAGRNNQPQHF.

The chain joins TRBV19 to TRBJ2-7, with 8 bases lining up with TRBD1. J lost 9 bases, V lost 6 bases, and 10 bases had no gene match. Per the germline V gene, CDR1 is LNHDA and CDR2 is SQIVND (reference sequence). This CDR3 comprises 13 residues. CDR3 nucleotide sequence: TGTGCCAGTAGCACCGACAGGGGTTCATCGCAGTACTTC. It is translated as CASSTDRGSSQYF. Filled out from reference TRBV19 and TRBJ2-7, the complete variable domain reads DGGITQSPKYLFRKEGQNVTLSCEQNLNHDAMYWYRQDPGQGLRLIYYSQIVNDFQKGDIAEGYSVSREKKESFPLTVTSAQKNPTAFYLCASSTDRGSSQYFGPGTRLTVT.

The chain links TRBV4-1 to TRBJ2-3; 10 nucleotides align to TRBD2. The ends lost 6 bases at V and 6 bases at J; junction bases unmatched: 9. CDR1 and CDR2 from the germline V gene are MGHRA and YSYEKL. The CDR3 sequence is 15 residues long. CDR3 loop: CASRPLAGAGDTQYF. The DNA of the CDR3 is TGCGCCAGCAGACCGCTAGCGGGGGCTGGGGATACGCAGTATTTT.

The J gene is TRBJ2-1, the V gene TRBV3-1, with 8 bases lining up with TRBD1. CDR3 length: 15 residues. The V gene's germline CDR1 is LGHDT and CDR2 YNNKEL (reference sequence). Trimming at V came to 3 bases and at J to 12 bases, leaving 13 bases not matched to a gene. CDR3 nucleotide sequence: TGTGCCAGCAGCCACGGGGACAGGAGAAACAGAGGGCAGTTCTTC. As protein: CASSHGDRRNRGQFF.

V gene TRBV12-3 or TRBV12-4 combines with J gene TRBJ2-7; a possible D gene is TRBD2 (6 bases). V lost 7 bases and J 4 bases, leaving 14 bases between the germline ends. This CDR3 is built from 13 residues. Here the CDR3 DNA reads TGTGCCAGCACTTTTACCCGGGGGTACGAGCAGTACTTC. It codes for CASTFTRGYEQYF.

The chain has TRBV21-1 and TRBJ1-2. TRBV21-1 is an annotated pseudogene. The CDR3 sequence is 11 residues long. CDR3 amino acids: CASRASRGYTF. CDR3 nucleotides: TGTGCCAGCAGAGCGTCTCGTGGCTACACCTTC.

This clonotype turned up a few times. The chain carries TRBV12-5 and TRBJ2-2; D perhaps matches TRBD1 (6 bases). The CDR3 is 19 residues long. Germline V gives CDR1 LGHNT, CDR2 FRNRAP. Trimming left V 2 bases short and J 2 bases short, with 21 bases between. CDR3 amino acids: CASGLSRGRTERNTGELFF. The CDR3 DNA reads TGTGCTAGTGGTTTGTCACGGGGCCGGACAGAAAGAAACACCGGGGAGCTGTTTTTT.

This clonotype was detected only a few times. The CDR3 DNA reads as TGTGCCAGCAGCCAAGTGTGGGGTAGGAGCTACAATGAGCAGTTCTTC. Its translation: CASSQVWGRSYNEQFF. The rearrangement links TRBV14 to TRBJ2-1; D is unresolved. V was clipped by 1 base and J by 3 bases, with 13 bases between them. Looked up from germline, CDR1 is SGHDN and CDR2 is FVKESK. The CDR3 extends over 16 amino acids.

The chain has TRBV7-8 and TRBJ1-4; D is uncertain. Looked up from germline, CDR1 is SGHVS and CDR2 is FQNEAQ. V was clipped by 5 bases and J by 6 bases, with 4 bases between them. The CDR3 has 11 amino acids. This CDR3 is CASSPHEKLFF. As DNA, the CDR3 is TGTGCCAGCAGCCCCCATGAAAAACTGTTTTTT.

This clonotype was counted ten times or more. V gene TRBV3-1 combines with J gene TRBJ2-1; TRBD2 matches 9 bases. The CDR3 covers 15 residues. Germline CDR1 LGHDT, CDR2 YNNKEL (reference sequence). The V segment lost 6 bases and the J segment 0 bases; nucleotides outside the gene matches: 3. CDR3 DNA: TGTGCCAGCAGTCTGACTAGCGGCTCCTACAATGAGCAGTTCTTC. Residues: CASSLTSGSYNEQFF.

This clonotype was counted between two and nine times. The chain carries TRBV7-9 and TRBJ2-2; maybe TRBD2 (5 bases). From germline, CDR1 is SEHNR and CDR2 FQNEAQ (reference sequence). This CDR3 has 16 amino acids. V gave up 5 bases and J gave up 3 bases, with 16 bases separating them. For the CDR3, the DNA is TGTGCCAGCAGCATCCCGGGCCCACTAGACACCGGGGAGCTGTTTTTT. It encodes CASSIPGPLDTGELFF.

Ten or more counts support this clonotype. V and J are TRBV7-2 and TRBJ2-1; 12 positions agree with TRBD2. This CDR3 comprises 15 residues. J gave up 7 bases and V 2 bases, and 3 bases lay outside the gene matches. Germline assignment: CDR1 SGHTA and CDR2 FQGNSA. CDR3 nucleotides: TGTGCCAGCAGCTTAAGTCTAGCGGGAGGGAATGAGCAGTTCTTC. It is translated as CASSLSLAGGNEQFF.

This clonotype appeared a few times. The CDR3 here is CASSYSWTGINYGYTF. The DNA of the CDR3 is TGTGCCAGCAGTTACTCCTGGACAGGAATTAACTATGGCTACACCTTC. The chain combines TRBV6-5 with TRBJ1-2; TRBD1 aligns across 7 bases. Germline CDR1 reads MNHEY; CDR2 reads SVGAGI. Trimming removed 0 bases from V and 1 base from J; junction bases left unmatched: 5. The CDR3 covers 16 residues.

J is TRBJ2-1 and V is TRBV19; 9 bases align to TRBD2. V lost 8 bases and J lost 4; bases outside the gene matches: 6. Germline V gene sequence: CDR1 LNHDA, CDR2 SQIVND (reference sequence). CDR3 size: 14 residues. Here the CDR3 DNA reads TGTGCCAGTGGTGGACTAGCGAATTACAATGAGCAGTTCTTC. Amino acids: CASGGLANYNEQFF.

There are a few counts of this clonotype. The rearrangement joins TRBV20-1 to TRBJ2-7, with unresolved D. Germline V gives CDR1 DFQATT, CDR2 SNEGSKA (reference sequence). Trimming shortened V by 3 bases and J by 0 bases, and 12 bases separated the two germline ends. The CDR3 totals 14 residues. CDR3: CSARALGLSYEQYF. The CDR3 DNA reads as TGCAGTGCTAGGGCCCTGGGTCTCTCCTACGAGCAGTACTTC.

The rearrangement links TRBV20-1 to TRBJ2-1; 10 positions agree with TRBD2. CDR1 and CDR2 from the germline V gene are DFQATT and SNEGSKA (reference sequence). J lost 5 bases, V lost 0 bases, and 10 bases had no gene match. This CDR3 contains 17 residues. In nucleotides, the CDR3 is TGCAGTGCTAGAGATCACCACGGACTAGCGGTAAACAATGAGCAGTTCTTC. It specifies CSARDHHGLAVNNEQFF.

This chain uses TRBV9 with TRBJ2-7, with no clear D. Looked up from germline, CDR1 is SGDLS and CDR2 is YYNGEE. Trimming shortened V by 0 bases and J by 0 bases, and 10 bases separated the two germline ends. This CDR3 has 15 residues. This chain's CDR3 is CASSVGPTPSYEQYF. CDR3 nucleotides: TGTGCCAGCAGCGTAGGTCCTACCCCCTCCTACGAGCAGTACTTC.

This clonotype was found a few times. V usage is TRBV11-2 and J usage is TRBJ2-3; D is possibly TRBD1 (5 bases). V was clipped by 3 bases and J by 2 bases, with 12 bases between them. This CDR3 has 15 residues. The germline V gene encodes CDR1 SGHAT and CDR2 FQNNGV. CDR3 amino acids: CASSLGRVATDTQYF. The CDR3 DNA sequence: TGTGCCAGCAGCTTGGGCAGGGTGGCCACAGATACGCAGTATTTT.

This chain joins TRBV5-1 and TRBJ2-1, with 14 bases identical to TRBD2. The CDR3 runs 15 residues. Germline-derived CDR1 and CDR2 are SGHRS and YFSETQ. The ends lost 6 bases at V and 5 bases at J; junction bases unmatched: 4. This CDR3 reads CASIRTSGGHNEQFF. The DNA for the CDR3 is TGCGCCAGCATCCGGACTAGCGGGGGGCACAATGAGCAGTTCTTC. The whole variable domain, remainder taken from reference TRBV5-1 and TRBJ2-1, is KAGVTQTPRYLIKTRGQQVTLSCSPISGHRSVSWYQQTPGQGLQFLFEYFSETQRNKGNFPGRFSGRQFSNSRSEMNVSTLELGDSALYLCASIRTSGGHNEQFFGPGTRLTVL.

The CDR3 is CASSLKGGYTF. CDR3 coding DNA: TGTGCCAGCAGCCTGAAAGGTGGCTACACCTTC. The chain recombines TRBV7-2 with TRBJ1-2; no firm D call. From germline, CDR1 is SGHTA and CDR2 FQGNSA. The CDR3 has 11 residues. V was cut by 5 bases and J by 7 bases, with 8 bases left in between.

The rearrangement uses TRBV30 and TRBJ2-1, with 7 nucleotides matching TRBD1. Looked up from germline, CDR1 is GTSNPN and CDR2 is SVGIG (reference sequence). V gave up 2 bases and J gave up 8 bases; unmatched junction bases: 6. The CDR3 contains 13 residues. The CDR3 spells CAWSLGTVDEQFF. The CDR3 nucleotides read TGTGCCTGGAGTTTAGGGACAGTAGATGAGCAGTTCTTC.

This clonotype turned up a few times. The chain has TRBV19 and TRBJ2-1; TRBD2 agrees at 12 bases. The CDR3 runs 14 residues. Germline V gene sequence: CDR1 LNHDA, CDR2 SQIVND (reference sequence). The V gene end was trimmed by 9 bases and the J gene end by 6 bases; junction bases not matched to a gene: 6. DNA for the CDR3: TGTGCCAGCCGATTGACTAGCGGGAGCAATGAGCAGTTCTTC. This gives the protein CASRLTSGSNEQFF.

CDR3 DNA: TGCAGTGCTAGAGATACCAGCGGTGTGAGCACAGATACGCAGTATTTT. Encoded protein: CSARDTSGVSTDTQYF. The chain links TRBV20-1 to TRBJ2-3; the D gene is possibly TRBD2 (5 bases). CDR1 and CDR2 from the germline V gene are DFQATT and SNEGSKA (reference sequence). There are 16 residues in the CDR3. V was cut by 0 bases and J by 0 bases, with 13 bases left in between.

The chain combines TRBV18 with TRBJ2-3, with D tentatively TRBD1 or TRBD2 (6 bases each). The V gene's germline CDR1 is KGHSH and CDR2 LQKENI. The CDR3 totals 18 residues. V was cut by 1 base and J by 2 bases, with 19 bases left in between. The DNA for the CDR3 is TGTGCCAGCTCACCACGGCCGGGGGCGCATAGCACCACAGATACGCAGTATTTT. It specifies CASSPRPGAHSTTDTQYF.

The chain carries TRBV18 and TRBJ2-5; D remains ambiguous. CDR1 is KGHSH, CDR2 LQKENI, per germline. The V gene lost 0 bases and the J gene lost 3 bases, with 5 bases spanning the gap. The CDR3 runs 13 residues. The CDR3 is CASSPPIEETQYF. The CDR3 nucleotides read TGTGCCAGCTCACCACCGATTGAAGAGACCCAGTACTTC.

The table lists this clonotype with a few counts. The CDR3 is CASSSPSEREWYIQYF. The CDR3 region has the DNA TGTGCCAGCAGCTCCCCTTCAGAGCGGGAGTGGTACATTCAGTACTTC. J is TRBJ2-4 and V is TRBV7-2, with 8 bases matching TRBD2. V lost 4 bases, J lost 8 bases, and 13 bases stayed unmatched. Germline V CDR1 and CDR2: SGHTA, FQGNSA. This CDR3 contains 16 residues.

In its sample, this clonotype was seen a few times. The chain has TRBV28 and TRBJ1-6; D might be TRBD1 (6 bases). This CDR3 is 15 amino acids long. The V and J ends lost 2 bases and 9 bases respectively, with 14 bases between them. CDR1 is MDHEN and CDR2 is SYDVKM in the germline V gene. Here the CDR3 DNA reads TGTGCCAGCAGTTTAACGGGGGGCGCGAGTTCACCCCTCCACTTT. Protein sequence: CASSLTGGASSPLHF.

This clonotype was observed a handful of times. This sequence joins TRBV5-1 and TRBJ2-1; 12 bases line up with TRBD2. Germline loops: CDR1 SGHRS, CDR2 YFSETQ. Trimming cost V 2 bases and J 7 bases; bases outside gene matches: 4. The CDR3 is made up of 15 amino acids. CDR3 residues: CASSFPSGRANEQFF. In DNA form, the CDR3 reads TGCGCCAGCAGCTTTCCTAGCGGGAGGGCAAATGAGCAGTTCTTC.